A single sample is the source of the 21 T cell receptor beta chains below, sequenced in a study of cytomegalovirus exposure and HLA in healthy donors. PCR involved 60 Vbeta and 13 Jbeta primers. The method was immunoSEQ multiplex PCR; TCRdb's version includes in-frame clones alone and lacks a portion of them. The repertoire consists of fewer than 100,000 clones, with more than 75% occurring once and the leading ten covering 0.7% to 0.85%. Sequences were obtained from PBMCs. The receptor source for this set is a woman aged 55-70 years in good health and CMV-seronegative.

The V and J genes are TRBV19 and TRBJ1-2, with TRBD1 identical over 7 bases. The CDR3 contains 16 residues. The V gene's germline CDR1 is LNHDA and CDR2 SQIVND (reference sequence). Trimming took 7 bases from V and 6 from J; bases not matched to a gene: 17. DNA for the CDR3: TGTGCCAGTAACCCTAGGGAAACGACAGGGCCGAATGGCTACACCTTC. Its translation: CASNPRETTGPNGYTF.

This clone was recorded only once. The chain recombines TRBV14 with TRBJ2-7; 8 bases match TRBD2. The CDR3 loop spans 15 amino acids. Germline V gene lookup returns CDR1 SGHDN and CDR2 FVKESK. V lost 1 base and J lost 7; bases outside the gene matches: 9. CDR3 in DNA: TGTGCCAGCAGCCAAGCGTGGGGTCGGGAGGGAGAGCAGTACTTC. Residues: CASSQAWGREGEQYF. Full variable domain (rest looked up from reference TRBV14 and TRBJ2-7): EAGVTQFPSHSVIEKGQTVTLRCDPISGHDNLYWYRRVMGKEIKFLLHFVKESKQDESGMPNNRFLAERTGGTYSTLKVQPAELEDSGVYFCASSQAWGREGEQYFGPGTRLTVT.

V and J are TRBV9 and TRBJ2-5; 9 bases align to TRBD1. The germline CDR1 and CDR2 sequences are SGDLS and YYNGEE. The CDR3 spans 14 residues. Trimming cost V 2 bases and J 5 bases; bases outside gene matches: 4. The CDR3 loop reads CASSVRDRAETQYF. CDR3 in DNA: TGTGCCAGCAGCGTCAGGGACAGGGCTGAGACCCAGTACTTC.

V and J are TRBV2 and TRBJ1-2; D is perhaps TRBD1 (6 bases). Trimming took off 4 bases at V and 9 bases at J, with 9 bases between the two ends. From germline, CDR1 is SNHLY and CDR2 FYNNEI. CDR3 length equals 11 residues. CDR3 in amino acids: CASSGTGRYTF. CDR3 DNA sequence: TGTGCCAGCAGTGGAACAGGGCGCTACACCTTC.

In this sample, this clone turned up once. This rearrangement joins TRBV6-5 to TRBJ1-1; the D is unclear. The V end was cut by 6 bases, the J end by 5 bases, with 16 bases between. CDR3 length: 14 amino acids. Germline CDR1 is MNHEY and CDR2 is SVGAGI. CDR3 residues: CASSPRVVVTEAFF. The CDR3 DNA sequence: TGTGCCAGCAGCCCGAGGGTAGTAGTGACTGAAGCTTTCTTT.

The chain has TRBV5-6 and TRBJ2-2, with D possibly TRBD2 on 6 matching bases. The V and J ends lost 3 bases and 2 bases respectively, with 8 bases between them. Germline CDR1 and CDR2: SGHDT and YYEEEE. The CDR3 is made up of 14 amino acids. Written as DNA, the CDR3 is TGTGCCAGCAGCTCGGGACTTAACACCGGGGAGCTGTTTTTT. Translation: CASSSGLNTGELFF.

J is TRBJ2-3 and V is TRBV25-1; D gene ambiguous. This CDR3 is built from 14 residues. CDR1 is MGHDK and CDR2 is SYGVNS in the germline V gene. V was cut by 7 bases and J by 5 bases, with 16 bases left in between. This CDR3 reads CASTSAGSRDTQYF. CDR3 DNA: TGTGCCAGCACCAGCGCCGGAAGCCGAGATACGCAGTATTTT.

There are a few counts of this clone. The chain carries TRBV19 and TRBJ2-1; tentatively, D is TRBD2 (6 bases). V was trimmed by 1 base and J by 4 bases, leaving 14 bases between them. The germline V gene encodes CDR1 LNHDA and CDR2 SQIVND (reference sequence). This CDR3 region has 16 residues. The CDR3 region has the DNA TGTGCCAGTAGTATAGGCGGGGCAGGACTATACAATGAGCAGTTCTTC. Translation: CASSIGGAGLYNEQFF.

This sequence joins TRBV5-6 and TRBJ2-6; 10 bases map to TRBD1. The CDR3 runs to 17 residues. CDR1 is SGHDT and CDR2 is YYEEEE in the germline V gene. Germline trimming cut 5 bases from V and 3 bases from J; bases unmatched to any gene: 8. The CDR3 loop is CASRGAGTGVGANVLTF. For the CDR3, the DNA is TGTGCCAGCAGGGGTGCCGGGACAGGGGTTGGGGCCAACGTCCTGACTTTC.

The genes are TRBV7-9 and TRBJ2-7; 10 nucleotides line up with TRBD1. CDR3 length equals 15 residues. Germline V gene lookup returns CDR1 SEHNR and CDR2 FQNEAQ (reference sequence). The V segment lost 2 bases and the J segment 2 bases; nucleotides outside the gene matches: 3. CDR3 amino acids: CASSLRGQGPYEQYF. The CDR3 nucleotides read TGTGCCAGCAGCTTAAGGGGACAGGGGCCCTACGAGCAGTACTTC.

This clone was recorded only once. This chain links TRBV19 with TRBJ1-6; the D gene is possibly TRBD1 (5 bases). The CDR3 is 13 amino acids. Germline V gene data show CDR1 as LNHDA and CDR2 as SQIVND (reference sequence). V was trimmed by 2 bases and J by 9 bases, leaving 8 bases between them. CDR3 bases: TGTGCCAGTAGTATACAGGGCGGTTCACCCCTCCACTTT. It specifies CASSIQGGSPLHF.

V usage is TRBV6-6 and J usage is TRBJ2-7; weak D call: TRBD1 (6 bases). The CDR3 extends over 14 amino acids. The V end was cut by 4 bases, the J end by 1 base, with 11 bases between. Germline CDR1 and CDR2: MNHNY and SVGAGI (reference sequence). CDR3 sequence (DNA): TGTGCCAGCAGTTGGACAGTTGAATCCTACGAGCAGTACTTC. Residues: CASSWTVESYEQYF.

V usage is TRBV28 and J usage is TRBJ2-3; D possibly corresponds to TRBD2 (5 bases). Germline V gives CDR1 MDHEN, CDR2 SYDVKM. V lost 4 bases and J lost 5, with 7 bases in between. The CDR3 extends over 12 amino acids. The CDR3 spells CASSSGLDTQYF. Here the CDR3 DNA reads TGTGCCAGCAGTTCAGGACTAGATACGCAGTATTTT.

This clone was seen more than once but under ten times. This chain links TRBV12-2 with TRBJ2-6; the D call TRBD2 from the table was never checked on the DNA. TRBV12-2 is shown as a pseudogene. CDR3 length: 15 amino acids. Here the CDR3 reads CASRAGYAGANVLTF. Here the CDR3 DNA reads TGTGCAAGTCGCGCGGGGTACGCTGGGGCCAACGTCCTGACTTTC.

The rearrangement links TRBV28 to TRBJ1-5; the D gene is possibly TRBD1 (5 bases). Germline V gene lookup returns CDR1 MDHEN and CDR2 SYDVKM. Trimming left V 3 bases short and J 5 bases short, with 8 bases between. The CDR3 sequence is 13 residues long. CDR3 DNA: TGTGCCAGCAGTTTGCCGGGGGATCAGCCCCAGCATTTT. It yields the protein CASSLPGDQPQHF.

The V gene is TRBV9, the J gene TRBJ1-1; 9 positions match TRBD1. The CDR3 loop spans 17 amino acids. Germline V CDR1 and CDR2: SGDLS, YYNGEE. V was pared by 0 bases and J by 4 bases, with 10 bases of the junction left unmatched. CDR3 bases: TGTGCCAGCAGCGTAGGTGGGACAGGGTGGTCGGGCACTGAAGCTTTCTTT. This encodes CASSVGGTGWSGTEAFF.

The rearrangement uses TRBV30 and TRBJ1-3; no definite D call. Trimming took off 3 bases at V and 2 bases at J, with 14 bases between the two ends. This CDR3 is 15 amino acids long. Germline CDR1 is GTSNPN and CDR2 is SVGIG (reference sequence). The CDR3 is CAWRSLEQAGNTIYF. CDR3 bases: TGTGCCTGGAGGAGTTTGGAGCAAGCTGGAAACACCATATATTTT.

The chain is built from TRBV4-1 and TRBJ1-2; perhaps TRBD1 as D (5 bases). CDR1 and CDR2 from the germline V gene are MGHRA and YSYEKL. Trimming left V 0 bases short and J 4 bases short, with 12 bases between. The length of the CDR3 is 15 residues. The CDR3 sequence is CASSQDSQGGYGYTF. CDR3 bases: TGCGCCAGCAGCCAAGATAGTCAGGGCGGCTATGGCTACACCTTC.

The chain joins TRBV6-5 to TRBJ1-6; 8 bases are a match to TRBD1. The CDR3 totals 14 residues. The junction had 5 bases not matched to a gene; V was cut back by 6 bases and J by 7 bases. The V gene's germline CDR1 is MNHEY and CDR2 SVGAGI. The chain's CDR3 is CASRPDRANSPLHF. For the CDR3, the DNA is TGTGCCAGCAGACCGGACAGGGCGAATTCACCCCTCCACTTT.

The chain has TRBV7-8 and TRBJ2-6; TRBD1 agrees at 7 bases. V trimming: 5 bases; J trimming: 4 bases; junction bases outside the gene matches: 11. Germline V gene sequence: CDR1 SGHVS, CDR2 FQNEAQ. The CDR3 runs to 17 residues. The CDR3 protein is CASSRQGRESGANVLTF. The CDR3 coding sequence is TGTGCCAGCAGCCGACAGGGCAGGGAGTCCGGGGCCAACGTCCTGACTTTC. Variable domain in full (rest from reference TRBV7-8 and TRBJ2-6): GAGVSQSPRYKVAKRGQDVALRCDPISGHVSLFWYQQALGQGPEFLTYFQNEAQLDKSGLPSDRFFAERPEGSVSTLKIQRTQQEDSAVYLCASSRQGRESGANVLTFGAGSRLTVL.

This clone was observed a few times. The V gene is TRBV5-6, the J gene TRBJ1-2; D is unclear. The CDR3 sequence is 13 residues long. V was pared by 0 bases and J by 7 bases, with 10 bases between. Germline CDR1 reads SGHDT; CDR2 reads YYEEEE. CDR3 amino acids: CASSLEASGGYTF. DNA of the CDR3: TGTGCCAGCAGCTTGGAGGCCTCGGGTGGCTACACCTTC.